These 17 T cell receptor beta chains were sequenced from one sample in a study of human T cells and chemical hapten exposure. TCRdb reanalysed the RACE reads using MiXCR and keeps one entry per CDR3 protein. The table includes 35,000 to 50,000 distinct CDR3 sequences, about 10% detected once. Time point defined: pre-sensitization, week 0. The treatment: therapeutic diphenylcyclopropenone sensitization with weekly scalp DPC. The source material was whole blood, sampled in connection with sensitization to the hapten diphenylcyclopropenone (DPC). Receptors were obtained from a man in his thirties or forties with alopecia areata. Some clones in this sample may be carry-over from other donors' samples.

The V call is TRBV5-1, the J call TRBJ2-3, with D unresolved. The germline V gene encodes CDR1 SGHRS and CDR2 YFSETQ. V was clipped by 0 bases and J by 3 bases, with 11 bases between them. This CDR3 has 15 amino acids. In DNA form, the CDR3 reads TGCGCCAGCAGCTTGGTACGGGCATTGACAGATACGCAGTATTTT. Its protein is CASSLVRALTDTQYF.

Here the CDR3 reads CSARAGFNSPLHF. The CDR3 DNA is TGCAGTGCTAGGGCGGGCTTTAATTCACCCCTCCACTTT. The rearrangement links TRBV20-1 to TRBJ1-6; no reliable D call. The CDR3 runs 13 residues. V lost 3 bases and J lost 6, with 9 bases in between. Germline V CDR1 and CDR2: DFQATT, SNEGSKA (reference sequence).

This clonotype was counted many times. Here the CDR3 DNA reads TGTGCCAGCAGTTCTACCGGTCCTGATTCCTACGAGCAGTACTTC. This gives the protein CASSSTGPDSYEQYF. The chain employs TRBV7-9 and TRBJ2-7; D remains unclear. Trimming cost V 6 bases and J 1 base, with 16 bases left between them. The germline CDR1 and CDR2 sequences are SEHNR and FQNEAQ (reference sequence). The CDR3 runs 15 residues.

This chain joins TRBV14 and TRBJ2-3; D ambiguous. Trimming took off 4 bases at V and 0 bases at J, with 5 bases between the two ends. CDR1 SGHDN and CDR2 FVKESK come from the germline V gene. This CDR3 has 13 residues. CDR3 nucleotide sequence: TGTGCCAGCAGCCGAAGGAGCACAGATACGCAGTATTTT. Translating gives CASSRRSTDTQYF.

At least ten counts were recorded for this clonotype. The DNA for the CDR3 is TGTGCCAGCAGCTTAACGACAGGGGGCTACACTGAAGCTTTCTTT. This gives the protein CASSLTTGGYTEAFF. The chain is built from TRBV7-2 and TRBJ1-1, with TRBD1 matching 10 bases. Germline CDR1 reads SGHTA; CDR2 reads FQGNSA. The CDR3 runs 15 residues. The J segment lost 3 bases and the V segment lost 2 bases, leaving 3 bases of the junction unmatched.

The table lists this clonotype with many counts. V gene TRBV4-1 combines with J gene TRBJ2-3, with D unclear. CDR3 size: 12 residues. The V gene lost 3 bases and the J gene lost 5 bases, with 6 bases spanning the gap. Germline CDR1 reads MGHRA; CDR2 reads YSYEKL. The CDR3 loop is CASSQELDTQYF. In nucleotides, the CDR3 is TGCGCCAGCAGCCAGGAGCTAGATACGCAGTATTTT.

The chain carries TRBV10-2 and TRBJ2-1, with TRBD2 matching 9 bases. CDR1 and CDR2 from the germline V gene are WSHSY and SAAADI. J gave up 8 bases and V 8 bases, and 7 bases lay outside the gene matches. The CDR3 length is 13 residues. CDR3 in DNA: TGCGCCAGCTCCCTTGGGACTAGCCATGAGCAGTTCTTC. This codes for CASSLGTSHEQFF.

The chain couples TRBV7-6 to TRBJ2-7; 9 nucleotides match TRBD2. Germline loops: CDR1 SGHVS, CDR2 FNYEAQ. V was clipped by 2 bases and J by 0 bases; unmatched bases: 2. The CDR3 totals 15 residues. Written as DNA, the CDR3 is TGTGCCAGCAGCTTACTAGCGGGGAGCTCCTACGAGCAGTACGTC. It specifies CASSLLAGSSYEQYV.

This clonotype was seen ten or more times. This rearrangement joins TRBV7-2 to TRBJ2-5; 7 nucleotides match TRBD2. CDR1 SGHTA and CDR2 FQGNSA come from the germline V gene. The CDR3 contains 14 residues. J was trimmed by 1 base and V by 5 bases; bases with no gene match: 4. The CDR3 region is CASSAAGLQETQYF. CDR3 sequence (DNA): TGTGCCAGCAGCGCAGCGGGACTCCAAGAGACCCAGTACTTC.

This clonotype was seen ten or more times. The chain combines TRBV5-5 with TRBJ1-1; D is unclear. The CDR3 runs to 13 residues. Germline V gene lookup returns CDR1 SGHKS and CDR2 YYEKEE (reference sequence). V was pared by 4 bases and J by 4 bases, with 11 bases between. The CDR3 sequence: CASSRLFGTEAFF. DNA for the CDR3: TGTGCCAGCAGCCGGCTTTTCGGCACTGAAGCTTTCTTT. The full variable domain, rest sourced from reference TRBV5-5 and TRBJ1-1, is DAGVTQSPTHLIKTRGQQVTLRCSPISGHKSVSWYQQVLGQGPQFIFQYYEKEERGRGNFPDRFSARQFPNYSSELNVNALLLGDSALYLCASSRLFGTEAFFGQGTRLTVV.

At least ten counts were recorded for this clonotype. The rearrangement uses TRBV19 and TRBJ1-5; D is possibly TRBD1 (5 bases). The CDR3 totals 13 residues. Germline CDR1 is LNHDA and CDR2 is SQIVND (reference sequence). The V end was cut by 5 bases, the J end by 1 base, with 6 bases between. CDR3 loop: CASSGDSNQPQHF. The CDR3 region has the DNA TGTGCCAGTAGTGGGGACAGCAATCAGCCCCAGCATTTT.

In this sample, this clonotype turned up a few times. This chain uses TRBV29-1 with TRBJ2-7; maybe TRBD2 (6 bases). CDR3 length equals 12 residues. Germline values: CDR1 SQVTM, CDR2 ANQGSEA. Trimming removed 5 bases at V and 2 bases at J, with 10 bases between. CDR3 region: CSVSSGPYEQYV. Here the CDR3 DNA reads TGCAGCGTTAGTAGCGGACCCTACGAGCAGTACGTC.

The rearrangement uses TRBV12-3 or TRBV12-4 and TRBJ2-3; 9 nucleotides match TRBD2. This CDR3 has 13 amino acids. Losses at the gene ends were 10 bases for V and 6 bases for J; bases not matched to a gene: 8. The CDR3: CATQVAGADTQYF. The DNA for the CDR3 is TGTGCCACCCAAGTAGCGGGAGCCGATACGCAGTATTTT.

This clonotype was counted at least ten times. The chain recombines TRBV27 with TRBJ2-7; 11 nucleotides align to TRBD2. This CDR3 spans 16 amino acids. Looked up from germline, CDR1 is MNHEY and CDR2 is SMNVEV (reference sequence). Trimming took 4 bases from V and 0 from J; bases not matched to a gene: 5. The DNA of the CDR3 is TGTGCCAGCAGTTCCACTAGCGGGAGTAGCTCCTACGAGCAGTACGTC. Translating it yields CASSSTSGSSSYEQYV.

DNA of the CDR3: TGCGCCAGCAGCCAGTTGACAGGCTGGAACACTGAAGCTTTCTTT. Translation gives CASSQLTGWNTEAFF. V gene TRBV4-1 combines with J gene TRBJ1-1, with a weak D call TRBD1 (6 bases). The CDR3 sequence is 15 residues long. CDR1 is MGHRA, CDR2 YSYEKL, per germline. Deletions cut 3 bases from V and 1 base from J, with 12 bases between.

This clonotype was observed at least ten times. The V and J genes are TRBV7-2 and TRBJ2-3; TRBD2 matches 13 bases. This CDR3 spans 17 amino acids. Trimming at V came to 0 bases and at J to 8 bases, leaving 8 bases not matched to a gene. Germline loops: CDR1 SGHTA, CDR2 FQGNSA. This chain's CDR3 is CASSLAGLAGSFVTQYF. The CDR3 coding sequence is TGTGCCAGCAGCTTAGCGGGACTAGCGGGATCGTTTGTTACGCAGTATTTT. The full variable domain, its missing parts supplied by reference TRBV7-2 and TRBJ2-3, is GAGVSQSPSNKVTEKGKDVELRCDPISGHTALYWYRQSLGQGLEFLIYFQGNSAPDKSGLPSDRFSAERTGGSVSTLTIQRTQQEDSAVYLCASSLAGLAGSFVTQYFGPGTRLTVL.

V is TRBV5-1 and J is TRBJ2-7; TRBD2 matches at 11 bases. The junction had 10 bases not matched to a gene; V was cut back by 4 bases and J by 4 bases. CDR1 and CDR2 (germline): SGHRS, YFSETQ. The length of the CDR3 is 16 residues. The CDR3 coding sequence is TGCGCCAGCAGCCACTATAGCGGGAGGGCCGAGTACGAGCAGTACTTC. Translation gives CASSHYSGRAEYEQYF.